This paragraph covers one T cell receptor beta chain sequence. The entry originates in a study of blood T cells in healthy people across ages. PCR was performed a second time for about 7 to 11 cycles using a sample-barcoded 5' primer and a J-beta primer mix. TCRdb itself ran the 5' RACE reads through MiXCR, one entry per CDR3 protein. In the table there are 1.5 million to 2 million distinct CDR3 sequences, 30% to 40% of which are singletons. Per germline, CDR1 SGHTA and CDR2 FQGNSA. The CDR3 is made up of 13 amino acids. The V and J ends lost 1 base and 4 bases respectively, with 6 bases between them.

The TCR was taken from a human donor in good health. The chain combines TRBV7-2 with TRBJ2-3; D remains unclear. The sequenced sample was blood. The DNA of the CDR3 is TGTGCCAGCAGCTTAGAGTGGGCAGATACGCAGTATTTT. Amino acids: CASSLEWADTQYF.